The 17 T cell receptor beta chains listed next were all sequenced from one sample in a study of cytomegalovirus exposure and HLA in healthy donors. In the PCR, 60 Vbeta and 13 Jbeta primers were used. Measured with immunoSEQ multiplex PCR; TCRdb has only the in-frame clones, and not every one. This repertoire shows roughly 290,000 clones, roughly 80% found once; its top ten account for about 0.3%. Sequenced sample: PBMCs. Receptor source: a girl between 2 and 10 years old in good health and CMV-seronegative.

This clone came up once. CDR3 sequence (DNA): TGTGCCAGTAGTATTGAGCTGGCGGGAGGGCCGGGGGAGACCCAGTACTTC. Residues: CASSIELAGGPGETQYF. V gene TRBV19 combines with J gene TRBJ2-5, with 9 nucleotides matching TRBD2. V was clipped by 3 bases and J by 5 bases; unmatched bases: 13. The CDR3 covers 17 residues. Germline values: CDR1 LNHDA, CDR2 SQIVND (reference sequence).

This clone was seen more than once but under ten times. This sequence joins TRBV7-8 and TRBJ1-1; the D gene is possibly TRBD1 (6 bases). The CDR3 runs to 13 residues. Trimming removed 1 base at V and 9 bases at J, with 12 bases between. Germline V gives CDR1 SGHVS, CDR2 FQNEAQ. The CDR3 nucleotides read TGTGCCAGCAGCTTAGACAGGGACGGCCAAGCTTTCTTT. Translating gives CASSLDRDGQAFF.

This clone was detected a few times. This chain connects TRBV2 to TRBJ2-2; 11 bases fit TRBD2. Germline V CDR1 and CDR2: SNHLY, FYNNEI. Losses at the gene ends were 4 bases for V and 7 bases for J; bases not matched to a gene: 5. CDR3 length: 15 residues. The CDR3 bases are TGTGCCAGCAGTGTACTAGCGGGAGTGTACGGGGAGCTGTTTTTT. It encodes CASSVLAGVYGELFF.

V usage is TRBV4-1 and J usage is TRBJ2-2; 11 nucleotides line up with TRBD2. This CDR3 has 19 residues. The germline gives CDR1 MGHRA, CDR2 YSYEKL. V shed 0 bases, J shed 6 bases, and the junction held 12 bases outside the gene matches. CDR3 loop: CASSQELAGVKSRAGELFF. The CDR3 DNA is TGCGCCAGCAGCCAAGAACTAGCGGGAGTTAAAAGTCGGGCCGGGGAGCTGTTTTTT.

The chain is built from TRBV7-7 and TRBJ2-2; D may be TRBD2 (6 bases). V lost 5 bases to trimming and J lost 2 bases, with 12 bases between them. The CDR3 is made up of 15 amino acids. Germline CDR1 SSHAT, CDR2 FNYEAQ (reference sequence). CDR3 coding DNA: TGTGCCAGCAGCCCGGGACTCACAAACACCGGGGAGCTGTTTTTT. It specifies CASSPGLTNTGELFF.

The chain has TRBV6-6 and TRBJ2-6; 8 bases fit TRBD1. The V gene end was trimmed by 5 bases and the J gene end by 4 bases; junction bases not matched to a gene: 4. Germline CDR1 reads MNHNY; CDR2 reads SVGAGI (reference sequence). The CDR3 has 15 residues. The CDR3 sequence: CASSGQGLGANVLTF. The DNA of the CDR3 is TGTGCCAGCAGTGGACAGGGTTTGGGGGCCAACGTCCTGACTTTC.

This chain links TRBV27 with TRBJ2-3; D gene uncertain. The CDR3 is made up of 15 amino acids. The germline CDR1 and CDR2 sequences are MNHEY and SMNVEV (reference sequence). The V gene lost 5 bases and the J gene lost 2 bases, with 14 bases spanning the gap. The CDR3 DNA is TGTGCCAGCAGTCGGGTCCGAGTATACACAGATACGCAGTATTTT. The encoded protein is CASSRVRVYTDTQYF.

This clone was seen a single time. CDR3 in amino acids: CASSPTKQGTNEKLFF. The CDR3, as DNA: TGTGCCAGCTCACCTACTAAACAGGGCACTAATGAAAAACTGTTTTTT. The chain joins TRBV18 to TRBJ1-4; weak D call: TRBD1 (6 bases). Germline CDR1 is KGHSH and CDR2 is LQKENI. Trimming took off 3 bases at V and 2 bases at J, with 13 bases between the two ends. The CDR3 has 16 residues.

This clone appeared a few times. CDR3 nucleotide sequence: TGCAGCGTCGCGGGCAGTACTAGCGGGGGACCCTTCGAGCAGTACTTC. This gives the protein CSVAGSTSGGPFEQYF. The V gene is TRBV29-1, the J gene TRBJ2-7; 11 positions match TRBD2. The length of the CDR3 is 16 residues. With V trimmed by 6 bases and J by 6 bases, 16 bases remained unmatched. In germline, CDR1 is SQVTM, CDR2 ANQGSEA.

This clone has just a few counts. Written as DNA, the CDR3 is TGTGCCTGGAGTGTACGTGGGACAGGACGTCTTTCTGGTTACAATGAGCAGTTCTTC. Its translation is CAWSVRGTGRLSGYNEQFF. V and J are TRBV30 and TRBJ2-1, with TRBD1 matching 8 bases. Trimming removed 0 bases from V and 4 bases from J; junction bases left unmatched: 17. The CDR3 contains 19 residues. CDR1 GTSNPN and CDR2 SVGIG come from the germline V gene (reference sequence).

This chain links TRBV28 with TRBJ1-5, with 7 positions matching TRBD1. Germline CDR1 MDHEN, CDR2 SYDVKM. The CDR3 is 13 amino acids. The ends lost 7 bases at V and 7 bases at J; junction bases unmatched: 7. CDR3 amino acids: CASITGDWQPQHF. The CDR3 DNA reads TGTGCCAGCATCACAGGGGATTGGCAGCCCCAGCATTTT.

This sequence joins TRBV5-1 and TRBJ2-2, with 12 nucleotides matching TRBD2. There are 19 residues in the CDR3. Per germline, CDR1 SGHRS and CDR2 YFSETQ. Trimming removed 2 bases from V and 0 bases from J; junction bases left unmatched: 8. CDR3 DNA sequence: TGCGCCAGCAGCTTCGTCGGACTAGCGGGAATCACGAACACCGGGGAGCTGTTTTTT. Translating it yields CASSFVGLAGITNTGELFF.

The CDR3 sequence is CASSMRDSDQTQYF. The DNA of the CDR3 is TGTGCCAGCAGCATGCGGGACTCCGATCAGACCCAGTACTTC. This chain links TRBV21-1 with TRBJ2-5; the tabulated D call, TRBD2, remains unverified against the DNA. TRBV21-1 is classified as a pseudogene. This CDR3 has 14 residues.

This chain joins TRBV7-2 and TRBJ2-5, with D perhaps matching TRBD1 (6 bases). The J call may be in error: the DNA end matches TRBJ2-7 better. The CDR3 has 14 residues. The germline V gene has CDR1 SGHTA and CDR2 FQGNSA. The DNA of the CDR3 is TGTGCCAGCAGCTCCACAGGGAGCTCCTACGAGCAGTACTTC. It specifies CASSSTGSSYEQYF.

The chain links TRBV9 to TRBJ1-2; TRBD1 aligns across 8 bases. The CDR3 contains 13 residues. Germline V CDR1 and CDR2: SGDLS, YYNGEE. J gave up 8 bases and V 6 bases, and 9 bases lay outside the gene matches. The CDR3 loop is CASNLGTGGGYTF. CDR3 coding DNA: TGTGCCAGCAACCTCGGGACAGGAGGCGGCTACACCTTC.

This clone showed up just a few times. The chain links TRBV27 to TRBJ2-3, with TRBD1 matching over 8 bases. Germline CDR1 is MNHEY and CDR2 is SMNVEV (reference sequence). The CDR3 is 21 residues long. The V and J ends lost 5 bases and 3 bases, in that order; junction bases with no gene match: 25. The CDR3 protein is CASSPRGFSGGEDEGTDTQYF. The CDR3 DNA follows: TGTGCCAGCAGTCCCCGGGGGTTTTCAGGGGGCGAAGATGAAGGAACAGATACGCAGTATTTT.

The genes are TRBV19 and TRBJ1-5, with D possibly TRBD1 on 5 matching bases. The germline gives CDR1 LNHDA, CDR2 SQIVND (reference sequence). The germline V and J ends were trimmed by 6 bases and 0 bases, with 24 bases remaining between them. CDR3 length equals 19 residues. The CDR3 bases are TGTGCCAGTAGGGGGGGTTTCCCAGTCGGGCTCGGTAGCAATCAGCCCCAGCATTTT. Its protein is CASRGGFPVGLGSNQPQHF.